This entry is about one TCR beta chain. These data come from a study of T cell repertoires in aging, cancer and after chemotherapy. Trimming stripped 0 bases from V and 4 bases from J, with 19 bases between. Germline CDR1 is SGHKS and CDR2 is YYEKEE (reference sequence). The CDR3 consists of 17 residues. A mixed TRB-A/B primer pool amplified rearranged TRB by multiplex touch-down PCR. From the multiplex PCR reads, TCRdb called clonotypes with MiXCR, one entry per CDR3 protein. This sample has some 10,000 distinct CDR3 sequences, with 32% found just once. Peripheral blood genomic DNA, not sorted cells or RNA, was the template.

The material sequenced was blood. The V gene is TRBV5-5, the J gene TRBJ1-2, with a possible D match to TRBD1 (5 bases). The receptor's source is a human donor in good health. The CDR3 region is CASSLGLAGRFGYGYTF. In DNA form, the CDR3 reads TGTGCCAGCAGCTTGGGACTCGCAGGGCGGTTCGGCTATGGCTACACCTTC.